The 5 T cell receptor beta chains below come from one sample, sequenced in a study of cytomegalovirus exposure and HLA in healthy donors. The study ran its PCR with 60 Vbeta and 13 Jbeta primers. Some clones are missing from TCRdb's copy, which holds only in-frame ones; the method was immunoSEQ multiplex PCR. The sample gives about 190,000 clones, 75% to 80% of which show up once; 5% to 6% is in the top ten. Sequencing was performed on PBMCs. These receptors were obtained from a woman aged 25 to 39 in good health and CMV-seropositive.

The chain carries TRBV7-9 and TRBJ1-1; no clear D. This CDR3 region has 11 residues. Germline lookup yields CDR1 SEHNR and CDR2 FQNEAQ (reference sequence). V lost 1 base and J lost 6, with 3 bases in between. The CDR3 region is CASSLEPEAFF. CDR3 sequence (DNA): TGTGCCAGCAGCTTAGAGCCTGAAGCTTTCTTT.

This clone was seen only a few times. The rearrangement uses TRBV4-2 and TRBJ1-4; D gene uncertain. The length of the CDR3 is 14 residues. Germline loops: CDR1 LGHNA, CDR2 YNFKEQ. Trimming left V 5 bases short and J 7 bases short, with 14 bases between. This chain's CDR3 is CASSVEGVGEKLFF. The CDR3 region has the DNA TGTGCCAGCAGCGTTGAGGGCGTTGGTGAAAAACTGTTTTTT.

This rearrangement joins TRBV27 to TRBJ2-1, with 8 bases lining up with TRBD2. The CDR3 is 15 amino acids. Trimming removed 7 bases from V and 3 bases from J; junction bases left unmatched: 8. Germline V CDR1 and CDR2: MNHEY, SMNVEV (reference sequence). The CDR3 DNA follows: TGTGCCAGCATCCCTCGGGAGGGCCGCTACAATGAGCAGTTCTTC. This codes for CASIPREGRYNEQFF.

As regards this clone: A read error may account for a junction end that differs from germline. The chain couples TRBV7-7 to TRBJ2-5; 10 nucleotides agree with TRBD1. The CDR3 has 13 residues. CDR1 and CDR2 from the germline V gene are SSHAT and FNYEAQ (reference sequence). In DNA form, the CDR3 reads TGTGCTAGCAGCCGGGACAGGGGAGAGACCCAGTACTTC. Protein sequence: CASSRDRGETQYF.

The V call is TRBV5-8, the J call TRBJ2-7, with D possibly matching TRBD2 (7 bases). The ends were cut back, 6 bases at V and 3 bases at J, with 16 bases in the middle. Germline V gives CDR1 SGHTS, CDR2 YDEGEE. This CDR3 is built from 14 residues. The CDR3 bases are TGTGCCAGCAACTGGGGGGGCAGTGGCTACGAGCAGTACTTC. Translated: CASNWGGSGYEQYF. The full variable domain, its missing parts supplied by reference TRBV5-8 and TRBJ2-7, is EAGVTQSPTHLIKTRGQQATLRCSPISGHTSVYWYQQALGLGLQFLLWYDEGEERNRGNFPPRFSGRQFPNYSSELNVNALELEDSALYLCASNWGGSGYEQYFGPGTRLTVT.